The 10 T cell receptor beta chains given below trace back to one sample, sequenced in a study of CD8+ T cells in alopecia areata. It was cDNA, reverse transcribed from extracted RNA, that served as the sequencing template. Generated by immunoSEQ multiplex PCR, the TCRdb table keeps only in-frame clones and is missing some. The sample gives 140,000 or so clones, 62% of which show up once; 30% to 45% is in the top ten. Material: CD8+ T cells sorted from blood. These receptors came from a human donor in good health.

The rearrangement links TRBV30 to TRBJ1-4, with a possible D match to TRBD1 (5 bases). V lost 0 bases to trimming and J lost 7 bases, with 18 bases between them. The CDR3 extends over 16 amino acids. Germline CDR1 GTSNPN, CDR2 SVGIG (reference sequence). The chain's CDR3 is CAWSVDSDVGGEKLFF. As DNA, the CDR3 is TGTGCCTGGAGTGTGGATTCAGACGTTGGGGGTGAAAAACTGTTTTTT. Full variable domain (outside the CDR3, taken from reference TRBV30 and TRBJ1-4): SQTIHQWPATLVQPVGSPLSLECTVEGTSNPNLYWYRQAAGRGLQLLFYSVGIGQISSEVPQNLSASRPQDRQFILSSKKLLLSDSGFYLCAWSVDSDVGGEKLFFGSGTQLSVL.

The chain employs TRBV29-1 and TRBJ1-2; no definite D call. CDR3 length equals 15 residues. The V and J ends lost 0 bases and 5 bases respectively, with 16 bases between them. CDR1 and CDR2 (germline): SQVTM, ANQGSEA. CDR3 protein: CSVEDQGSYPYGYTF. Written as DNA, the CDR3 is TGCAGCGTTGAAGATCAAGGTTCGTACCCTTATGGCTACACCTTC.

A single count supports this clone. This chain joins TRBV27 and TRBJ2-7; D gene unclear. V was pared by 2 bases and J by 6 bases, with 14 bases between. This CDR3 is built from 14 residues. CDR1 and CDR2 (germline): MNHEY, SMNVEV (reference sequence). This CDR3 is CASSLGPTFSEQYF. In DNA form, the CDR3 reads TGTGCCAGCAGTTTAGGCCCTACCTTCTCCGAGCAGTACTTC.

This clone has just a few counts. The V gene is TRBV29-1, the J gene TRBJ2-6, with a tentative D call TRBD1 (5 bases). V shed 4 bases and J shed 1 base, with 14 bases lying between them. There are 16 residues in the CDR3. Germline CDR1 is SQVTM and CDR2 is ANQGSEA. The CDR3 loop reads CSVGARAESGANVLTF. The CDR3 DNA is TGCAGCGTTGGGGCCAGGGCCGAGTCTGGGGCCAACGTCCTGACTTTC.

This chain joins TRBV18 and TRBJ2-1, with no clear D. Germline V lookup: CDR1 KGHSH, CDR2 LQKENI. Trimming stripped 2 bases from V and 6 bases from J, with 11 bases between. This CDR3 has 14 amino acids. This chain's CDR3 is CASSPEPAGNEQFF. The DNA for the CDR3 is TGTGCCAGCTCACCAGAACCCGCCGGCAATGAGCAGTTCTTC.

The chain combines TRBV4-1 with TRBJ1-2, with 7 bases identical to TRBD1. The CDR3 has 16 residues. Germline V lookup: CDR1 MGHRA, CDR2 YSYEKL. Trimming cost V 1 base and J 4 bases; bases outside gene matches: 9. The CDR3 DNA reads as TGCGCCAGCAGCCAAGCGGCGACAGGGCTGGTCTATGGCTACACCTTC. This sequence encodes CASSQAATGLVYGYTF.

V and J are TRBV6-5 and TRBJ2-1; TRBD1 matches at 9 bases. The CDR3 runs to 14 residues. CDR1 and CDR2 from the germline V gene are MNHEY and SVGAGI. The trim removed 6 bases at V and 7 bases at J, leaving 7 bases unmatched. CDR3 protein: CASRTGTGMNEQFF. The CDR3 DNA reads TGTGCCAGCAGAACCGGGACAGGGATGAATGAGCAGTTCTTC.

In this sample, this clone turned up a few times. CDR3 coding DNA: TGTGCCAGCAGCCCGGACAGGGCCAACTACGAGCAGTACTTC. As protein: CASSPDRANYEQYF. The gene calls are TRBV11-2 and TRBJ2-7; TRBD1 matches at 8 bases. After removal of 5 bases from V and 3 bases from J, the junction contained 6 bases not matched to a gene. Germline V CDR1 and CDR2: SGHAT, FQNNGV. The CDR3 extends over 14 amino acids.

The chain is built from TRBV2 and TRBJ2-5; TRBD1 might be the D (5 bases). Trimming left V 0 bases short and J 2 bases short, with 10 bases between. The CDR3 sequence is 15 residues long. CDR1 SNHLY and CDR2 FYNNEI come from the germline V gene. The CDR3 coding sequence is TGTGCCAGCAGTGAAGCGCAGGGTTTACAAGAGACCCAGTACTTC. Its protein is CASSEAQGLQETQYF. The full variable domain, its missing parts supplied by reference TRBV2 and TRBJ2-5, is EPEVTQTPSHQVTQMGQEVILRCVPISNHLYFYWYRQILGQKVEFLVSFYNNEISEKSEIFDDQFSVERPDGSNFTLKIRSTKLEDSAMYFCASSEAQGLQETQYFGPGTRLLVL.

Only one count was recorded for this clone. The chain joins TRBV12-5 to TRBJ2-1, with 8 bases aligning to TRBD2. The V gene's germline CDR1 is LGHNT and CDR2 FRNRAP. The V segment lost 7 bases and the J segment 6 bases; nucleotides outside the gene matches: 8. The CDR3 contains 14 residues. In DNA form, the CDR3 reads TGTGCTAGTGAGCGGGAGCGCGGAGTCAATGAGCAGTTCTTC. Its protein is CASERERGVNEQFF. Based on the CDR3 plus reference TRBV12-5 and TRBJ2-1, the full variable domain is DARVTQTPRHKVTEMGQEVTMRCQPILGHNTVFWYRQTMMQGLELLAYFRNRAPLDDSGMPKDRFSAEMPDATLATLKIQPSEPRDSAVYFCASERERGVNEQFFGPGTRLTVL.